The clone carrying this TCR beta chain was recorded many times. Its cognate antigen is unknown. This specimen belongs to a study of T-cell reconstitution after alpha-beta-depleted transplantation in children. TCRbeta library preparation incorporated unique molecular identifiers. TCRdb itself ran the PCR reads through MiXCR, one entry per CDR3 protein. This table holds 450,000 to 600,000 distinct CDR3 sequences, 13% found once. Study-wide results and limits: Diversity and T-cell counts at one year after transplant derived mostly from new T cells. Several hundred expanded graft clones reportedly gave rise to the alpha-beta T cells present about two months after transplant. Day-60 TCRbeta diversity that was high in some patients was derived from surviving recipient T cells and thymic progenitors.

The source material was PBMCs, mostly from graft donor cells, sampled 360 days after TCRalphabeta/CD19-depleted stem cell transplant. This receptor was taken from a male patient aged 5 to 17 who had a stem cell transplant for acute myeloid leukemia, so the T cells may come from the graft donor.

DNA of the CDR3: TGCAGTGCTAGAGAATTTGGGCGTAGCAATCAGCCCCAGCATTTT. Its translation is CSAREFGRSNQPQHF. The chain carries TRBV20-1 and TRBJ1-5; D unresolved. This CDR3 spans 15 amino acids. V was clipped by 0 bases and J by 0 bases, with 9 bases between them. Germline-derived CDR1 and CDR2 are DFQATT and SNEGSKA (reference sequence).